Listed below are T cell receptor beta chains from one sample, sequenced in a study of blood T cell repertoires in COVID-19. Assay used: immunoSEQ multiplex PCR; TCRdb lists only in-frame clones, some missing. The profile shows 75,000 or so clones, 88% of them singletons. Sequencing was done on a sample of peripheral blood. The receptor source for this set is a man aged 50-60 years with acute or convalescent COVID-19. Each CDR3 is given with its conserved first and last residue. D genes are given only for firm matches. Some rows have no size entry. The others give once, few or many, or a class for an expanded clone.

j_call	clone_size	d_call	v_call	cdr3_aa	cdr3_nt
TRBJ2-1	.	.	TRBV29-1	CSVEWAGLQFF	TGCAGCGTTGAATGGGCAGGTCTGCAGTTCTTC
TRBJ2-5	.	TRBD2	TRBV7-9	CASSFPPGLQKETQYF	TGTGCCAGCAGCTTTCCGCCGGGACTACAAAAAGAGACCCAGTACTTC
TRBJ2-5	.	.	TRBV7-8	CASSPGYRETQYF	TGTGCCAGCAGTCCCGGGTATCGGGAGACCCAGTACTTC
TRBJ2-3	.	.	TRBV9	CASSVSRTDTQYF	TGTGCCAGCAGCGTATCTCGCACAGATACGCAGTATTTT
TRBJ2-1	.	.	TRBV12-5	CASGLADRNEQFF	TGTGCTAGTGGTTTGGCAGACAGAAATGAGCAGTTCTTC
TRBJ1-6	.	.	TRBV27	CASSSYNSPLHF	TGTGCCAGCAGTTCATATAATTCACCCCTCCACTTT
TRBJ1-2	.	.	TRBV29-1	CSVEEARELNYGYTF	TGCAGCGTTGAAGAAGCCCGGGAGCTTAACTATGGCTACACCTTC
TRBJ1-6	once	.	TRBV11-2	CASSRGKETNFYSPLHF	TGTGCCAGCAGCCGGGGGAAAGAAACAAATTTTTACTCACCCCTCCACTTT
TRBJ1-1	.	TRBD1	TRBV5-6	CASSTGQGWGTEAFF	TGTGCCAGCAGCACTGGACAGGGTTGGGGCACTGAAGCTTTCTTT
TRBJ2-3	.	.	TRBV5-4	CASSLDRRNTDTQYF	TGTGCCAGCAGCTTGGACAGGAGAAACACAGATACGCAGTATTTT
TRBJ2-7	.	.	TRBV5-6	CASSSDRIGSYEQYF	TGTGCCAGCAGCTCCGACAGGATCGGGTCCTACGAGCAGTACTTC